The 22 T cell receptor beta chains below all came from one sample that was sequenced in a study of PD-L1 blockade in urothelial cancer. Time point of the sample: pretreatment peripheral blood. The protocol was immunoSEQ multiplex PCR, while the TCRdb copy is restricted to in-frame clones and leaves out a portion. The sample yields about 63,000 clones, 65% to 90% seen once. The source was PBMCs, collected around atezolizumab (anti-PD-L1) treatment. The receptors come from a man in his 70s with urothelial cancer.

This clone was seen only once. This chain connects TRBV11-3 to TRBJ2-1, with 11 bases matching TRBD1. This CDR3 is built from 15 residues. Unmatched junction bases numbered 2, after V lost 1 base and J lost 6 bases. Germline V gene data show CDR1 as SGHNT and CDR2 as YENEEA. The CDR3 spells CASSLVGTGGNEQFF. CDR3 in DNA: TGTGCCAGCAGCTTAGTCGGGACAGGGGGCAATGAGCAGTTCTTC.

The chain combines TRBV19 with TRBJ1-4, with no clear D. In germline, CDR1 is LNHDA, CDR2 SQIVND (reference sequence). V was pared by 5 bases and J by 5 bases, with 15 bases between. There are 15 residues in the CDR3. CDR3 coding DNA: TGTGCCAGTAGTCCGCCGGAGGGTTGGAATGAAAAACTGTTTTTT. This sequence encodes CASSPPEGWNEKLFF.

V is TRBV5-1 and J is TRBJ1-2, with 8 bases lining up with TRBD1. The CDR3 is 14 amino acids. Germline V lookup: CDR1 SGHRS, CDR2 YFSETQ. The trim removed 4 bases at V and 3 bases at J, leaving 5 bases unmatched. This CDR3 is CASSATGGDYGYTF. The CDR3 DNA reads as TGCGCCAGCAGCGCTACAGGGGGTGACTATGGCTACACCTTC. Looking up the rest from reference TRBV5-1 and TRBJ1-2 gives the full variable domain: KAGVTQTPRYLIKTRGQQVTLSCSPISGHRSVSWYQQTPGQGLQFLFEYFSETQRNKGNFPGRFSGRQFSNSRSEMNVSTLELGDSALYLCASSATGGDYGYTFGSGTRLTVV.

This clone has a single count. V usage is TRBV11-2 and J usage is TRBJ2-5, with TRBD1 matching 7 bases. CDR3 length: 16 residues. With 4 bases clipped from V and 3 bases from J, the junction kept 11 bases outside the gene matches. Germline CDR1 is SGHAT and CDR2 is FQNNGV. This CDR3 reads CASSSPRQGLEETQYF. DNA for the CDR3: TGTGCCAGCAGCTCGCCGCGACAGGGATTGGAAGAGACCCAGTACTTC.

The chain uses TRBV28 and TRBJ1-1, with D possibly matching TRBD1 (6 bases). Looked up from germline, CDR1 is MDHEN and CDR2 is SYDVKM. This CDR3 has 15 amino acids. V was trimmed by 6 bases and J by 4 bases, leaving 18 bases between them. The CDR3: CASSSAGAEGTEAFF. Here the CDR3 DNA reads TGTGCCAGCAGCTCAGCGGGGGCGGAGGGCACTGAAGCTTTCTTT.

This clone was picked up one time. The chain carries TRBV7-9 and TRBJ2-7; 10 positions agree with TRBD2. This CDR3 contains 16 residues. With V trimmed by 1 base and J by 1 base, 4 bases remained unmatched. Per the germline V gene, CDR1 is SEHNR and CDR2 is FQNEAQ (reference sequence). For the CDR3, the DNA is TGTGCCAGCAGCTTAGGTAGCGGGGGGCATTCCTACGAGCAGTACTTC. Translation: CASSLGSGGHSYEQYF.

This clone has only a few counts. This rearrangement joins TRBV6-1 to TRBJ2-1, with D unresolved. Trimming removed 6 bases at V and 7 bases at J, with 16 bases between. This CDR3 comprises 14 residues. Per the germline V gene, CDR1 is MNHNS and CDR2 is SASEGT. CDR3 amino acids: CASRTPRVRNEQFF. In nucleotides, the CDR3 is TGTGCCAGCAGGACTCCCCGGGTGAGAAATGAGCAGTTCTTC.

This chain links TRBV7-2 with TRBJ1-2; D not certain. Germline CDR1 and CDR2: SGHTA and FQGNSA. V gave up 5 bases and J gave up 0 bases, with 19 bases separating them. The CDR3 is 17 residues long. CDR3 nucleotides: TGTGCCAGCAGCCTCCGGACCGGGATAAGGCCTAACTATGGCTACACCTTC. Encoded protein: CASSLRTGIRPNYGYTF.

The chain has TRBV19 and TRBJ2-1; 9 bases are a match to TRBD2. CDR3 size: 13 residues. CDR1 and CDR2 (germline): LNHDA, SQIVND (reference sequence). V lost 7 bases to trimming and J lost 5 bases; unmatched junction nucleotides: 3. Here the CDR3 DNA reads TGTGCCAGTAAGCGACTAGCGGACAATGAGCAGTTCTTC. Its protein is CASKRLADNEQFF.

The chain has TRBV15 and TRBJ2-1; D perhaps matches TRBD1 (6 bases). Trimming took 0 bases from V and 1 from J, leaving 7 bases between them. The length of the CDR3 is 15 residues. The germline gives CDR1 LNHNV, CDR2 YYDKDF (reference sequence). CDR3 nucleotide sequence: TGTGCCACCAGCAGAGACAGGGGATCCTACAATGAGCAGTTCTTC. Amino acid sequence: CATSRDRGSYNEQFF.

CDR3 in DNA: TGCGCCAGCAGCTTGGATCCGGGAGAGGGCGAGCAGTACTTC. Residues: CASSLDPGEGEQYF. The chain links TRBV5-1 to TRBJ2-7; tentative D call: TRBD2 (6 bases). This CDR3 region has 14 residues. The germline V gene has CDR1 SGHRS and CDR2 YFSETQ. Deletions cut 0 bases from V and 6 bases from J, with 13 bases between.

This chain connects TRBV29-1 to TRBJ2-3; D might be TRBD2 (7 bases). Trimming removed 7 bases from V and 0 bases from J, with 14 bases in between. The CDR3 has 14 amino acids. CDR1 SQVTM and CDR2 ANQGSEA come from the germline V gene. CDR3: CSADRGASTDTQYF. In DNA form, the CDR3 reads TGCAGCGCCGACCGGGGGGCCAGCACAGATACGCAGTATTTT.

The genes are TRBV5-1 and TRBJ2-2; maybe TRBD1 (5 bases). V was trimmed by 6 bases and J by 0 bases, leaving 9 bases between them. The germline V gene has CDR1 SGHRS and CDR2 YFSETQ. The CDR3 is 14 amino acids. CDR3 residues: CASKGNSNTGELFF. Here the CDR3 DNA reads TGCGCCAGCAAGGGGAATTCGAACACCGGGGAGCTGTTTTTT.

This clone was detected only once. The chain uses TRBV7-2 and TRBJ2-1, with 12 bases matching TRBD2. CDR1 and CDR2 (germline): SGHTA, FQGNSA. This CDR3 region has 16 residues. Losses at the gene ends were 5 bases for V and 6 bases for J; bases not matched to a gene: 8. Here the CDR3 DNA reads TGTGCCAGCAGCCGGCGACTAGCGGGAGCTGGCAATGAGCAGTTCTTC. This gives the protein CASSRRLAGAGNEQFF. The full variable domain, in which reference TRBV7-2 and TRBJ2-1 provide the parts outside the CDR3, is GAGVSQSPSNKVTEKGKDVELRCDPISGHTALYWYRQSLGQGLEFLIYFQGNSAPDKSGLPSDRFSAERTGGSVSTLTIQRTQQEDSAVYLCASSRRLAGAGNEQFFGPGTRLTVL.

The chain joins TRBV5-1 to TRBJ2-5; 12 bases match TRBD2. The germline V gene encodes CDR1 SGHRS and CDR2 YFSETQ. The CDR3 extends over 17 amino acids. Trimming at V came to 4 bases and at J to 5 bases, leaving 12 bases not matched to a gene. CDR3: CASSTASSGRAGETQYF. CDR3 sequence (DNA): TGCGCCAGCAGCACCGCCTCTAGCGGGAGGGCCGGGGAGACCCAGTACTTC.

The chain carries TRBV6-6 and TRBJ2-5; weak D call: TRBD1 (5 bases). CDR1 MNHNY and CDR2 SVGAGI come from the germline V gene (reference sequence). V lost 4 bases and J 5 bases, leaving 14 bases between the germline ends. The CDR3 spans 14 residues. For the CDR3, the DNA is TGTGCCAGCAGTTCGGCAGGGAATCCGGAGACCCAGTACTTC. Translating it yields CASSSAGNPETQYF.

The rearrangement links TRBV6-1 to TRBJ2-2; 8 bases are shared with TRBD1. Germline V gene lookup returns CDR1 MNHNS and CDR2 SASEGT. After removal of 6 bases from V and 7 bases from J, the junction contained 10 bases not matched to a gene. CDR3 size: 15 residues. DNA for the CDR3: TGTGCCAGCAGACGACAGGGGCATGCGGGCGGGGAGCTGTTTTTT. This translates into CASRRQGHAGGELFF.

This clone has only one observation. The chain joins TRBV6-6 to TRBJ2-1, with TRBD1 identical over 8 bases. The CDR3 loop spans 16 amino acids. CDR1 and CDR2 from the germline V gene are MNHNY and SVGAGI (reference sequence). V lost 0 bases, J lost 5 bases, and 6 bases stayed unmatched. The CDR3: CASSYSRTGRNNEQFF. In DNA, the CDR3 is TGTGCCAGCAGTTACTCCCGGACAGGGCGGAACAATGAGCAGTTCTTC.

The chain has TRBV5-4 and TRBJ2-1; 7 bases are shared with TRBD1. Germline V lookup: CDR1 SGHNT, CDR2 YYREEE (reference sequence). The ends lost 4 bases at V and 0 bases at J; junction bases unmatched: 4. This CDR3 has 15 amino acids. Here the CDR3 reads CASSPGTDSYNEQFF. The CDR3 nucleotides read TGTGCCAGCAGCCCAGGGACAGACTCCTACAATGAGCAGTTCTTC.

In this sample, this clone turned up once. The CDR3: CASSTPGQGNDEQFF. The CDR3 DNA is TGTGCCAGCAGTACACCGGGACAGGGAAACGATGAGCAGTTCTTC. The rearrangement links TRBV27 to TRBJ2-1, with 9 bases identical to TRBD1. This CDR3 contains 15 residues. V gave up 5 bases and J gave up 8 bases; unmatched junction bases: 10. Germline assignment: CDR1 MNHEY and CDR2 SMNVEV (reference sequence).

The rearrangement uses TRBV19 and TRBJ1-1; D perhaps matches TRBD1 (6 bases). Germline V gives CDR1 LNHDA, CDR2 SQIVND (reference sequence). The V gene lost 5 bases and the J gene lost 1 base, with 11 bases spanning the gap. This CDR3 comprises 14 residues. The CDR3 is CASSEGGSNTEAFF. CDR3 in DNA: TGTGCCAGTAGTGAAGGGGGATCGAACACTGAAGCTTTCTTT.

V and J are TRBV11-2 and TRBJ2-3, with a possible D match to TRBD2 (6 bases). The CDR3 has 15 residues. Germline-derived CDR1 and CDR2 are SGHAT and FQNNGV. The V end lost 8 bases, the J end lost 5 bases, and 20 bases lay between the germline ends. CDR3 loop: CASAPPGGGVDTQYF. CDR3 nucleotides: TGTGCCAGCGCCCCTCCCGGGGGAGGTGTAGATACGCAGTATTTT.